Below, 5 T cell receptor beta chains from the same sample are listed, as sequenced in a study of T and B cells in COVID-19 patients. BIOMED2 TRB-A/B primer pools were used in multiplex TRB PCR. From the multiplex PCR reads, TCRdb called clonotypes with MiXCR, one entry per CDR3 protein. The repertoire holds thousands of distinct CDR3 sequences, over 20% seen once, with about an eighth in the top ten. Each TRB amplification used about 250-550 ng of genomic DNA from blood. Source material: blood. These receptors were collected from a human donor with active COVID-19.

This chain uses TRBV11-2 with TRBJ1-3, with 8 nucleotides matching TRBD1. Germline V gives CDR1 SGHAT, CDR2 FQNNGV. Trimming removed 5 bases from V and 3 bases from J; junction bases left unmatched: 6. The CDR3 has 15 residues. CDR3 in DNA: TGTGCCAGCAGCAGTACCGACAGGGGTGGAAACACCATATATTTT. It yields the protein CASSSTDRGGNTIYF.

This clonotype was found a few times. V gene TRBV7-2 combines with J gene TRBJ1-2; no reliable D call. Germline V CDR1 and CDR2: SGHTA, FQGNSA. This CDR3 has 12 residues. Trimming cost V 3 bases and J 4 bases, with 6 bases left between them. The CDR3, as DNA: TGTGCCAGCAGCTTTAAGGGCTATGGCTACACCTTC. Its translation: CASSFKGYGYTF.

Only a few counts were recorded for this clonotype. The chain joins TRBV7-2 to TRBJ1-2; tentative D call: TRBD1 (6 bases). The V gene lost 4 bases and the J gene lost 10 bases, with 10 bases spanning the gap. This CDR3 contains 11 residues. The germline V gene has CDR1 SGHTA and CDR2 FQGNSA. CDR3 residues: CASSYGGDYTF. The CDR3 DNA is TGTGCCAGCAGCTACGGGGGCGACTACACCTTC.

This clonotype was seen ten or more times. V usage is TRBV6-5 and J usage is TRBJ2-3; no clear D gene. This CDR3 region has 16 residues. V lost 4 bases and J lost 0, with 14 bases in between. Germline CDR1 reads MNHEY; CDR2 reads SVGAGI. In DNA, the CDR3 is TGTGCCAGCAGTTTTAGGGCTTTATTAAGCACAGATACGCAGTATTTT. It translates to CASSFRALLSTDTQYF.

By share, this clonotype ranks as large. The chain has TRBV29-1 and TRBJ2-2, with D possibly being TRBD1 or TRBD2 (5 bases each). Germline assignment: CDR1 SQVTM and CDR2 ANQGSEA. CDR3 length equals 14 residues. V was clipped by 7 bases and J by 1 base, with 13 bases between them. Here the CDR3 reads CSARGAVNTGELFF. The CDR3, as DNA: TGCAGCGCCCGAGGGGCGGTGAACACCGGGGAGCTGTTTTTT.